The 3 T cell receptor beta chains below come from one sample, sequenced in a study of identical twins. From the 5' RACE reads, TCRdb called clonotypes with MiXCR, one entry per CDR3 protein. The sample has 650,000 to 750,000 distinct CDR3 sequences, about 20% seen once. The sample was also reused in another study, on T cells expressing NK-cell markers.

Sequences were obtained from PBMCs. Every receptor here comes from a woman aged 18-35 years in good health.

CDR3 coding DNA: TGTGCCAGCAGCGTAGCGGTTTTCGAGACCCAGTACTTC. As protein: CASSVAVFETQYF. This chain uses TRBV9 with TRBJ2-5; D not resolved. The V gene's germline CDR1 is SGDLS and CDR2 YYNGEE. This CDR3 contains 13 residues. V was trimmed by 0 bases and J by 5 bases, leaving 8 bases between them.

There are a few counts of this clonotype. The chain employs TRBV9 and TRBJ2-2; TRBD2 matches 7 bases. In germline, CDR1 is SGDLS, CDR2 YYNGEE. The CDR3 spans 15 residues. The V gene end was trimmed by 4 bases and the J gene end by 6 bases; junction bases not matched to a gene: 9. CDR3 sequence reads: CASSPRVGGAGELFF. The CDR3 DNA reads TGTGCCAGCAGCCCCCGCGTGGGGGGGGCCGGGGAGCTGTTTTTT.

This clonotype was detected a few times. The chain recombines TRBV20-1 with TRBJ2-7; 16 bases line up with TRBD2. V shed 6 bases, J shed 4 bases, and the junction held 6 bases outside the gene matches. The CDR3 sequence is 15 residues long. The V gene's germline CDR1 is DFQATT and CDR2 SNEGSKA (reference sequence). CDR3 in DNA: TGCAGTGCCCAGGGACTAGCGGGGGGGTCATACGAGCAGTACTTC. It translates to CSAQGLAGGSYEQYF.